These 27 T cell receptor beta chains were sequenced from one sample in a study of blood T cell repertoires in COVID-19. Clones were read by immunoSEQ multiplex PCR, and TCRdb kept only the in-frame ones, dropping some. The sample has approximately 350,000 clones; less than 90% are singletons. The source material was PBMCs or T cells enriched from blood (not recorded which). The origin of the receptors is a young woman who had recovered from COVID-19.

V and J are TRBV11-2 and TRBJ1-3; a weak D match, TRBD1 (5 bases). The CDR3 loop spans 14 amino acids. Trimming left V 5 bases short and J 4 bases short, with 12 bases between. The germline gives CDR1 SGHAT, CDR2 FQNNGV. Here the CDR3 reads CASSPRVGGNTIYF. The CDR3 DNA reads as TGTGCCAGCAGCCCCAGGGTCGGCGGAAACACCATATATTTT.

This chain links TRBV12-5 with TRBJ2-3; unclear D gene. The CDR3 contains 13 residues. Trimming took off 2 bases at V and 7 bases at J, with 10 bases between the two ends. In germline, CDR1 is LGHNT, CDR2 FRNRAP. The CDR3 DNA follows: TGTGCTAGTGGTTTGCCCCTAGAAAATACGCAGTATTTT. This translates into CASGLPLENTQYF.

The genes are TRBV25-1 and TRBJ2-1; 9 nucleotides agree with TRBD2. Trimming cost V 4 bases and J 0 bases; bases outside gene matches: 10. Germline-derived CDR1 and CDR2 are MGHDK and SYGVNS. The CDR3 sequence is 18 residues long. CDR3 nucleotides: TGTGCCAGCAGTGGATATAGCGGGGGCATTAGCTCCTACAATGAGCAGTTCTTC. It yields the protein CASSGYSGGISSYNEQFF. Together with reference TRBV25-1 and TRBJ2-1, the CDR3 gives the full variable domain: EADIYQTPRYLVIGTGKKITLECSQTMGHDKMYWYQQDPGMELHLIHYSYGVNSTEKGDLSSESTVSRIRTEHFPLTLESARPSHTSQYLCASSGYSGGISSYNEQFFGPGTRLTVL.

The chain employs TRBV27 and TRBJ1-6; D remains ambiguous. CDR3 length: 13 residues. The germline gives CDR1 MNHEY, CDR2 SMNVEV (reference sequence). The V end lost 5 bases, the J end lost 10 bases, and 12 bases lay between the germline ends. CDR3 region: CASSEGYQSPLHF. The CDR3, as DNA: TGTGCCAGCAGTGAGGGTTATCAATCACCCCTCCACTTT.

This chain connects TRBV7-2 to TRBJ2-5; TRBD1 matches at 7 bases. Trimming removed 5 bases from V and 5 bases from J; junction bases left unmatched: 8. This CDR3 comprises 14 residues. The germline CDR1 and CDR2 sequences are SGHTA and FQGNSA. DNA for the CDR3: TGTGCCAGCAGCAACAGACAGGGACGGGAGACCCAGTACTTC. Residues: CASSNRQGRETQYF.

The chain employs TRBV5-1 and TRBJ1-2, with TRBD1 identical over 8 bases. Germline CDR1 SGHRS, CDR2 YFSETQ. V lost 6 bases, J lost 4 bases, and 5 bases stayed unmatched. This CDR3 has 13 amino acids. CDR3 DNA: TGCGCCAGCACCTATGGGACAGGCTATGGCTACACCTTC. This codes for CASTYGTGYGYTF.

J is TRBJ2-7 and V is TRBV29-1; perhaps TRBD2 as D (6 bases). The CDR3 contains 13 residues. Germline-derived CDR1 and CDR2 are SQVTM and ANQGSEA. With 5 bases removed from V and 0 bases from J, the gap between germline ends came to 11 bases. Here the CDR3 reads CSVRRESSYEQYF. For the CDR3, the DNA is TGCAGCGTTCGACGGGAGAGCTCCTACGAGCAGTACTTC.

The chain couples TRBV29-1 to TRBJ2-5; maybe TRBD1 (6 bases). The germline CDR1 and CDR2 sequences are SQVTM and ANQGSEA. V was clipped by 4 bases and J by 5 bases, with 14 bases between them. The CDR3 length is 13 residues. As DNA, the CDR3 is TGCAGCGTTGTAGATACAGGGTGGGAGACCCAGTACTTC. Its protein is CSVVDTGWETQYF.

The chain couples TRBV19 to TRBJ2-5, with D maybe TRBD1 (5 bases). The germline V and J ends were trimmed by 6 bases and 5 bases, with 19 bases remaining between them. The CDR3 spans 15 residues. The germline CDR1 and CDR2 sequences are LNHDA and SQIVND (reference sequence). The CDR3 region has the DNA TGTGCCAGTAGCCAAGGCAGCGCTCCAGGGGAGACCCAGTACTTC. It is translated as CASSQGSAPGETQYF. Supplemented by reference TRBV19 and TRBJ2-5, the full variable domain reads DGGITQSPKYLFRKEGQNVTLSCEQNLNHDAMYWYRQDPGQGLRLIYYSQIVNDFQKGDIAEGYSVSREKKESFPLTVTSAQKNPTAFYLCASSQGSAPGETQYFGPGTRLLVL.

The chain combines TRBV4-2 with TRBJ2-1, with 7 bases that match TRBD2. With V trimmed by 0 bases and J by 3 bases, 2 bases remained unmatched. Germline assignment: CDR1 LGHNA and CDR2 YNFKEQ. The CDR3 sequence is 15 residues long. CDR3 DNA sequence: TGTGCCAGCAGCCAAGAAAGCGGGGACTACAATGAGCAGTTCTTC. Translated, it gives CASSQESGDYNEQFF.

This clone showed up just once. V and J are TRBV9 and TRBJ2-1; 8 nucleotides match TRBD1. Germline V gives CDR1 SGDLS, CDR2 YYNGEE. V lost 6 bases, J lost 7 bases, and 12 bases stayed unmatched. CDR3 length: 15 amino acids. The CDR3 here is CASTWGQGAGNEQFF. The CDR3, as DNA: TGTGCCAGCACCTGGGGCCAGGGGGCGGGGAATGAGCAGTTCTTC.

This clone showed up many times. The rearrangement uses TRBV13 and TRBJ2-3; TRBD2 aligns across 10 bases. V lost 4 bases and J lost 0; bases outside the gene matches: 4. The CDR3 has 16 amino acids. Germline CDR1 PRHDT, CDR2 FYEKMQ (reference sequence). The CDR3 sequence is CASSSLAGASTDTQYF. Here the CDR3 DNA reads TGTGCCAGCAGCTCCCTAGCGGGGGCGAGCACAGATACGCAGTATTTT.

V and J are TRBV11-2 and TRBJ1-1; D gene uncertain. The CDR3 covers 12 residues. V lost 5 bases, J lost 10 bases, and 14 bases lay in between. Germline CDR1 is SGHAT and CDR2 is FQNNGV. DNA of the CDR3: TGTGCCAGCAGCCTAACTCCACCGGGAGCTTTCTTT. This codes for CASSLTPPGAFF.

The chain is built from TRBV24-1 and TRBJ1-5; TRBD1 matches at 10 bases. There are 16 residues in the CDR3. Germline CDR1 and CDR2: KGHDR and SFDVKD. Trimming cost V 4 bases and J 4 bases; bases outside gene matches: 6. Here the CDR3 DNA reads TGTGCCACCAGTGACTCCGGGACAGGGGATAATCAGCCCCAGCATTTT. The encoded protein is CATSDSGTGDNQPQHF.

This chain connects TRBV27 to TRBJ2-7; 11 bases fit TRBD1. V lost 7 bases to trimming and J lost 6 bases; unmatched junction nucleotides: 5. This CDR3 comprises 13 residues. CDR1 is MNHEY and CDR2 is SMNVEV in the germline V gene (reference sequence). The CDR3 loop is CASIRTGGGEQYF. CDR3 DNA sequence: TGTGCCAGCATAAGGACAGGGGGCGGCGAGCAGTACTTC.

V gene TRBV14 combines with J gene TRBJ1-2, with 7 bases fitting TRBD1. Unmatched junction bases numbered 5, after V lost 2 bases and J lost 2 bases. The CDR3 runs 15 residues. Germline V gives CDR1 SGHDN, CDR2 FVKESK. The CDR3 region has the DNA TGTGCCAGCAGCCAATACAGGGGCTGGAACTATGGCTACACCTTC. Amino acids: CASSQYRGWNYGYTF.

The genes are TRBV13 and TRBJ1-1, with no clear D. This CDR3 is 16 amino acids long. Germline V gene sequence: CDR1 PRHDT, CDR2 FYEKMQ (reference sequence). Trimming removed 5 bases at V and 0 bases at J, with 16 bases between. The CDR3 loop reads CASSPSGMGMNTEAFF. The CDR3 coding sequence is TGTGCCAGCAGCCCTTCGGGAATGGGCATGAACACTGAAGCTTTCTTT.

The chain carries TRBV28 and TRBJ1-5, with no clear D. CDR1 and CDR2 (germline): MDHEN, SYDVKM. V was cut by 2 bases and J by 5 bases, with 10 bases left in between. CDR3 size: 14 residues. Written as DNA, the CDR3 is TGTGCCAGCAGTTTACTGGGCAGCTATCAGCCCCAGCATTTT. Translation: CASSLLGSYQPQHF.

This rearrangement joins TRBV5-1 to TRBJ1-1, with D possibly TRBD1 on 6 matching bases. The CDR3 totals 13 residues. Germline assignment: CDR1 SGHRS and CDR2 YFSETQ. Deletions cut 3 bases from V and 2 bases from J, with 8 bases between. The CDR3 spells CASSWGQNTEAFF. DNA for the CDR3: TGCGCCAGCAGCTGGGGACAAAACACTGAAGCTTTCTTT.

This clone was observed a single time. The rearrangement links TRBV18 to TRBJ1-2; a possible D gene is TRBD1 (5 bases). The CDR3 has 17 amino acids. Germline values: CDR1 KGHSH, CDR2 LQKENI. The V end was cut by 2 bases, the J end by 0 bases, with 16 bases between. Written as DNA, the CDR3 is TGTGCCAGCTCACCAGTATTTGAGACAGAAGCTAACTATGGCTACACCTTC. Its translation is CASSPVFETEANYGYTF.

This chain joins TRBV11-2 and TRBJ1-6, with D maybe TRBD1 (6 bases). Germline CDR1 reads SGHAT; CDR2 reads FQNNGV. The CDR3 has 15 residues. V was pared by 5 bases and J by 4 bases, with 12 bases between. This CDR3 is CASSLQGEYNSPLHF. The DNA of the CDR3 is TGTGCCAGCAGCCTACAGGGTGAATATAATTCACCCCTCCACTTT. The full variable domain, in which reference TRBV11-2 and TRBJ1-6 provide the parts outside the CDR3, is EAGVAQSPRYKIIEKRQSVAFWCNPISGHATLYWYQQILGQGPKLLIQFQNNGVVDDSQLPKDRFSAERLKGVDSTLKIQPAKLEDSAVYLCASSLQGEYNSPLHFGNGTRLTVT.

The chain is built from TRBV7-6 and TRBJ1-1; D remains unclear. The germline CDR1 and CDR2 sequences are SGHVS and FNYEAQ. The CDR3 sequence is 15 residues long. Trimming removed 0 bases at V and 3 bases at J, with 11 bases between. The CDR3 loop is CASSLAYTGYTEAFF. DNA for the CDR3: TGTGCCAGCAGCTTAGCGTATACCGGGTACACTGAAGCTTTCTTT.

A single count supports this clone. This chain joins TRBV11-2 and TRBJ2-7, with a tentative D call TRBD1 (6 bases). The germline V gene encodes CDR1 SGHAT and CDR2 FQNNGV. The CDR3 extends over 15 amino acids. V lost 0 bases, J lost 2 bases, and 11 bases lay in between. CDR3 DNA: TGTGCCAGCAGCTTAGACAGGGGTGGGCCCTACGAGCAGTACTTC. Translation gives CASSLDRGGPYEQYF.

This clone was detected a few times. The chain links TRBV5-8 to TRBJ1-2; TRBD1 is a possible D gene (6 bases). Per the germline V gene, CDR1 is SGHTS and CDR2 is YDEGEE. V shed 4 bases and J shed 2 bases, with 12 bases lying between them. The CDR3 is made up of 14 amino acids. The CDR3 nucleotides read TGTGCCAGCAGCCAGGGGCGCGGGAACTATGGCTACACCTTC. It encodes CASSQGRGNYGYTF.

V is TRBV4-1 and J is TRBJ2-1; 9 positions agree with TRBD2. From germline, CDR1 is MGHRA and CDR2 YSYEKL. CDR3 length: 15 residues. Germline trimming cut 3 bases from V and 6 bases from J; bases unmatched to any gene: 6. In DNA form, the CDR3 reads TGCGCCAGCAGCCAGCTGGGACTAGCCCCCAATGAGCAGTTCTTC. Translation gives CASSQLGLAPNEQFF.

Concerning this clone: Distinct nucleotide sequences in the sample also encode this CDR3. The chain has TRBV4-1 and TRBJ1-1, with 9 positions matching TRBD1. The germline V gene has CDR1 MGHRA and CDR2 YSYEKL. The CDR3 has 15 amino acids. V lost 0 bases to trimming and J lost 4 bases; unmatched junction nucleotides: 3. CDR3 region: CASSQEGQGGTEAFF. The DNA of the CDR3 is TGCGCCAGCAGCCAAGAGGGACAGGGTGGCACTGAAGCTTTCTTT.

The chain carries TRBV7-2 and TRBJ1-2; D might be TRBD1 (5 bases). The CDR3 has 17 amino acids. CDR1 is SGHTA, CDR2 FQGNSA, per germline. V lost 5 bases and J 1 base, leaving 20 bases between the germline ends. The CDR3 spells CASSRRDSFDLNYGYTF. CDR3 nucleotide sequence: TGTGCCAGCAGCCGCCGGGACTCCTTCGACCTTAACTATGGCTACACCTTC.